This record looks at one TCR beta chain sequence and its context. Its antigen is still unknown. The source of the sample is a study of shared clonotypes between healthy human individuals. Donors included only healthy HIV-negative adults lacking recent acute infections or vaccinations. Overall study findings and caveats: The study drew on few donors, limiting represented genetic and exposure-history diversity.

In replicate PCRs of unsorted PBMC, around 310 ng DNA, around 30,000 T cell genomes, was used. TCRdb's table, derived via immunoSEQ multiplex PCR, lists solely in-frame clones and lacks some. The data show some 500,000 clones, roughly 80% seen once. CDR3 length: 15 amino acids. Germline-derived CDR1 and CDR2 are SGHNT and YENEEA. Trimming removed 4 bases from V and 4 bases from J; junction bases left unmatched: 6. The sequenced sample consisted of PBMCs. This chain joins TRBV11-3 and TRBJ2-1; 8 nucleotides line up with TRBD1. The TCR was taken from a woman aged 40 to 49 in good health. Some clones in this sample may be carry-over from other donors' samples. The CDR3 coding sequence is TGTGCCAGCAGCTCCCGACAGGGGCAATACAATGAGCAGTTCTTC. Translation: CASSSRQGQYNEQFF.